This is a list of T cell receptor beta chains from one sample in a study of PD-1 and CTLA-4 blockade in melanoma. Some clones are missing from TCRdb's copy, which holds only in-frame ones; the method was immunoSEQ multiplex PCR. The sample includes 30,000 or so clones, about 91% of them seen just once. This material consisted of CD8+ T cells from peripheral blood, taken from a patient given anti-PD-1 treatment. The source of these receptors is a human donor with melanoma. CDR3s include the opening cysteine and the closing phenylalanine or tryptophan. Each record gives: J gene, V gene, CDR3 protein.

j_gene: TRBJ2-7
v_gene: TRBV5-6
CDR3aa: CASSLLPAPNYEQYF

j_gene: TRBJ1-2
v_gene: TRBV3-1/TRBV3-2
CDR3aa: CASSQVLEGNYGYTF

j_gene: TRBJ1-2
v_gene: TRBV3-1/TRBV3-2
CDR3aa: CASSQESYGYTF

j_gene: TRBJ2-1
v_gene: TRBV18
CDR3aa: CASYAAKGPYNEQFF

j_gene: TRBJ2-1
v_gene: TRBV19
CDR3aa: CASSMGASSGGSLSSYNEQFF

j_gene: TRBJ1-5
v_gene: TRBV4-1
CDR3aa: CASSITENQPQHF

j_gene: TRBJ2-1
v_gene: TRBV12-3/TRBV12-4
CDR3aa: CASSPGLAREQFF

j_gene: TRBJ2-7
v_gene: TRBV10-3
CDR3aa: CAIRGVGVYEQYF

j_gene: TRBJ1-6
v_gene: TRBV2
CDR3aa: CASSPYLTGVDSPLHF

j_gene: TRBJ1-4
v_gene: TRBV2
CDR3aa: CASSLTTGVGEKLFF

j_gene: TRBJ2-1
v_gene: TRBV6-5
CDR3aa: CASRTGVGNEQFF

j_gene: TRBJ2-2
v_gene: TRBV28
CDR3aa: CASSLSGSTGELFF

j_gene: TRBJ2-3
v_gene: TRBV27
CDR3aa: CASSQTRTDTQYF

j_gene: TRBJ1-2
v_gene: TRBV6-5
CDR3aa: CASSPPTGYGYTF

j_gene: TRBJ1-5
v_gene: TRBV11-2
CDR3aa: CASSLETRQPQHF

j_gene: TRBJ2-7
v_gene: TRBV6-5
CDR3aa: CASSYGGSYEQYF

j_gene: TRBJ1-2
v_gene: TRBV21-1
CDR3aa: CASSGGYRTLDGYTF

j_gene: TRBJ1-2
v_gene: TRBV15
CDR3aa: CATSRAGTPLDGYTF

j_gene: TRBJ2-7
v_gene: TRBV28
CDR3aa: CASSLFAYEQYF

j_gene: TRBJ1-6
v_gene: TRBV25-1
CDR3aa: CASSGRETNSPLHF

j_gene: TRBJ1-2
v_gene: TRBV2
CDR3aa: CASSPRTAGYTF

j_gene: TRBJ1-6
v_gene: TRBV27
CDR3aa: CASSDRDSPLHF

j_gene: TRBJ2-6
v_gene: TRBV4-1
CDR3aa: CASSPYKGLGRANVLTF

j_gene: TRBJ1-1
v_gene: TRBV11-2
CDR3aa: CASSLGTGGPEAFF

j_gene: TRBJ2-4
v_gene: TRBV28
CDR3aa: CASSFGSGDIQYF

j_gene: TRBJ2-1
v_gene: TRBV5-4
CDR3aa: CASFRGREGSEQFF